Sequencing of this T cell receptor (beta chain) was carried out in a study of T-cell memory formation after mild COVID-19. About this clonotype itself: Its cognate antigen is unknown.

Each CDR3 protein gets one entry after TCRdb re-called the 5' RACE reads with MiXCR. Among 55,000 to 75,000 distinct CDR3 sequences, roughly 25% were seen once, and the ten largest hold roughly 47%. Study outcomes and limitations: The study found contracting CD4+ clones mainly in CM and EM and contracting CD8+ clones in EMRA. A balance of CD4 and CD8 characterized clones contracting day 15 to 85, whereas later expanders leaned CD4+.

V dropped 2 bases and J dropped 1 base, with 10 bases sitting between them. Germline V lookup: CDR1 SGHRS, CDR2 YFSETQ. The CDR3 is made up of 15 amino acids. The sequencing sample was made of PBMCs or a T cell subset sorted from them (not recorded which). This TCR was sampled from a man between 18 and 29 years old who had mild COVID-19 (a few samples of this study predate the infection). Cell type and time point are not known. The rearrangement joins TRBV5-1 to TRBJ2-1; D possibly uses TRBD1 or TRBD2 (6 bases each). The chain's CDR3 is CASSFSGASYNEQFF. The CDR3 DNA reads as TGCGCCAGCAGCTTCTCGGGGGCTTCCTACAATGAGCAGTTCTTC.